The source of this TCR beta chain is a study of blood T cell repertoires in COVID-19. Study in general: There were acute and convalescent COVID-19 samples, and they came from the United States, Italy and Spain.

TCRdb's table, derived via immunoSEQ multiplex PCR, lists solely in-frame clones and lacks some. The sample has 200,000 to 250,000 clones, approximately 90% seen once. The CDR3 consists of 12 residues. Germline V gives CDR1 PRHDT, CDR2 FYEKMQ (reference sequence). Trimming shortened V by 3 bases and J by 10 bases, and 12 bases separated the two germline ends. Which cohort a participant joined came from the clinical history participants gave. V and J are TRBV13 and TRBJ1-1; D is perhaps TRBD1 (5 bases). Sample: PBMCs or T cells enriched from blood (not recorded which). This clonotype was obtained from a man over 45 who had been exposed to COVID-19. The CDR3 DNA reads TGTGCCAGCAGCTTCCGGTTAGGGGTAGCTTTCTTT. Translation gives CASSFRLGVAFF.